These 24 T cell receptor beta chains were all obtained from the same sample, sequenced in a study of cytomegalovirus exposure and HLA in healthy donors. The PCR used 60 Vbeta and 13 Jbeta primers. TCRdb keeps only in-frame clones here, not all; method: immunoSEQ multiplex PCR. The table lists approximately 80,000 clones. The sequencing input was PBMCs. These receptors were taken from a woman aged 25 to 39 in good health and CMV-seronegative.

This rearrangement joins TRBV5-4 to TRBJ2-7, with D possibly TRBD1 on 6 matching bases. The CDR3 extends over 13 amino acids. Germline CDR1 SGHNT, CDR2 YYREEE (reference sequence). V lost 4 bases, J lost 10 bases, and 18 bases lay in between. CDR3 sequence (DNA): TGTGCCAGCAGCCTACAAGACAGGTCTGACCAGTACTTC. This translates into CASSLQDRSDQYF.

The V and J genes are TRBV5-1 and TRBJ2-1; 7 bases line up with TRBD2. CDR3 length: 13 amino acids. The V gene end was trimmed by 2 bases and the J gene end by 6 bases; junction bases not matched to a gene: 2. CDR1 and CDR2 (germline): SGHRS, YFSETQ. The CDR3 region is CASSLTGGNEQFF. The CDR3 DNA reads TGCGCCAGCAGCTTAACGGGGGGCAATGAGCAGTTCTTC. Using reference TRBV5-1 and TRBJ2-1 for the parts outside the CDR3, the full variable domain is KAGVTQTPRYLIKTRGQQVTLSCSPISGHRSVSWYQQTPGQGLQFLFEYFSETQRNKGNFPGRFSGRQFSNSRSEMNVSTLELGDSALYLCASSLTGGNEQFFGPGTRLTVL.

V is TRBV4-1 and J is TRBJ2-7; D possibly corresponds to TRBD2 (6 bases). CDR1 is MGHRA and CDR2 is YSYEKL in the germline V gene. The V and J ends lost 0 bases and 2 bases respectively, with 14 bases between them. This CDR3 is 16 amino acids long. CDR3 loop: CASSQEGEVSAYEQYF. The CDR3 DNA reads TGCGCCAGCAGCCAAGAGGGGGAGGTGAGCGCCTACGAGCAGTACTTC.

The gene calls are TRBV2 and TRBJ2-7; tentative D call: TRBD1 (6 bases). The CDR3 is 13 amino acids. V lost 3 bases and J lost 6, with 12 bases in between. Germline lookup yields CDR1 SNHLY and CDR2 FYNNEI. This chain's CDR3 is CASSENRVIEQYF. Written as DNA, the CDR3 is TGTGCCAGCAGTGAGAACAGGGTGATCGAGCAGTACTTC.

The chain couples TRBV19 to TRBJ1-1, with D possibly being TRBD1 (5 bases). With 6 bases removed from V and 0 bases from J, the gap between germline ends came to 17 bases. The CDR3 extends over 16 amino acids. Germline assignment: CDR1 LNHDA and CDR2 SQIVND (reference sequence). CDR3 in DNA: TGTGCCAGTAGCCACAGACAGTACCCCATGAACACTGAAGCTTTCTTT. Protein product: CASSHRQYPMNTEAFF.

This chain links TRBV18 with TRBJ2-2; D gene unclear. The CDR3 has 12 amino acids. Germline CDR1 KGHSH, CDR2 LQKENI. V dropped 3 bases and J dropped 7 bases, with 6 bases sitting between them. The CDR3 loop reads CASSPQDGELFF. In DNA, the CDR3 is TGTGCCAGCTCACCTCAGGACGGGGAGCTGTTTTTT.

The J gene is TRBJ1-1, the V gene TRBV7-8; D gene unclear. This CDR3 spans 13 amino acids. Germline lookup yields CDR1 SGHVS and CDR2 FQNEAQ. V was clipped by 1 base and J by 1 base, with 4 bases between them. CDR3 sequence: CASSLGQNTEAFF. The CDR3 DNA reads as TGTGCCAGCAGCTTAGGACAGAACACTGAAGCTTTCTTT.

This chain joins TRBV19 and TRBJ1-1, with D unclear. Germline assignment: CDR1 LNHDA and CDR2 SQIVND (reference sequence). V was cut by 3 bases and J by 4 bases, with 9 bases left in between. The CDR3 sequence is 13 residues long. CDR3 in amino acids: CASSMGGGTEAFF. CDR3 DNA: TGTGCCAGTAGTATGGGAGGAGGCACTGAAGCTTTCTTT.

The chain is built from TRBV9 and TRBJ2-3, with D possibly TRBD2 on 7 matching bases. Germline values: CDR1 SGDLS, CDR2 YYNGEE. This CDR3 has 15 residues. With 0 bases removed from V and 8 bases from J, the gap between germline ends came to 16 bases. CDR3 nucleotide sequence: TGTGCCAGCAGCGTAGCAGCTAGCGGAGGGGGTACGCAGTATTTT. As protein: CASSVAASGGGTQYF. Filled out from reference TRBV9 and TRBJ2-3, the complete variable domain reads DSGVTQTPKHLITATGQRVTLRCSPRSGDLSVYWYQQSLDQGLQFLIQYYNGEERAKGNILERFSAQQFPDLHSELNLSSLELGDSALYFCASSVAASGGGTQYFGPGTRLTVL.

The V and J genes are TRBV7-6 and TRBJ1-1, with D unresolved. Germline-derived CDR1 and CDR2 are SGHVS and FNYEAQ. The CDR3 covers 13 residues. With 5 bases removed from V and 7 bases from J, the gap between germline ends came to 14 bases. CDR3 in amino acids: CASSNPSSGEAFF. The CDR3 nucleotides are TGTGCCAGCAGCAACCCATCCAGCGGTGAAGCTTTCTTT.

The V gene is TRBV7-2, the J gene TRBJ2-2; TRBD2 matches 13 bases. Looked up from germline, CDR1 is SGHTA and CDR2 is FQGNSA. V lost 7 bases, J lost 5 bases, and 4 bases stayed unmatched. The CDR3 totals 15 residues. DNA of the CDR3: TGTGCCAGCACCCTGGGACTAGCGGGGACCGGGGAGCTGTTTTTT. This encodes CASTLGLAGTGELFF.

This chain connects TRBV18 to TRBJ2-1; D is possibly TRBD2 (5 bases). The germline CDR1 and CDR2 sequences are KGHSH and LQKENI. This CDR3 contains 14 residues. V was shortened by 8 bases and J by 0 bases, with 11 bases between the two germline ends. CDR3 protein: CASTRGNSYNEQFF. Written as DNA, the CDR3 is TGTGCCAGCACCCGGGGAAACTCCTACAATGAGCAGTTCTTC.

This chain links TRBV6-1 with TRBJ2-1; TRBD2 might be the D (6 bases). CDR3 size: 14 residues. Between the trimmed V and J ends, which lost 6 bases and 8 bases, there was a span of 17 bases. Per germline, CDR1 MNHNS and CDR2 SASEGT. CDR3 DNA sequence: TGTGCCAGCAGAAAGCGGGTGGGCGGGGATGAGCAGTTCTTC. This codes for CASRKRVGGDEQFF.

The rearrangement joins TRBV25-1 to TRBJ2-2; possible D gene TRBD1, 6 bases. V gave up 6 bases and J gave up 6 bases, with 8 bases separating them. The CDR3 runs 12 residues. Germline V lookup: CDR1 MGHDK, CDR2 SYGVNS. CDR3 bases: TGTGCCAGCAGGTCAGGGGCCGGGGAGCTGTTTTTT. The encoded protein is CASRSGAGELFF.

The CDR3 sequence: CASSPTPGTSPLDTQYF. Written as DNA, the CDR3 is TGCGCCAGCAGCCCAACCCCCGGGACTAGCCCCTTGGATACGCAGTATTTT. J is TRBJ2-3 and V is TRBV5-1; 9 bases are a match to TRBD2. There are 17 residues in the CDR3. Germline assignment: CDR1 SGHRS and CDR2 YFSETQ. Unmatched junction bases numbered 15, after V lost 4 bases and J lost 6 bases.

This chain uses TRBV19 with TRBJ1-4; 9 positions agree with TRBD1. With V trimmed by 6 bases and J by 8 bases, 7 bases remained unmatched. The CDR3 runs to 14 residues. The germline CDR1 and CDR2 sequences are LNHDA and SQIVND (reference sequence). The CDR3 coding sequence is TGTGCCAGTAGCCTGGGACAGGGAGACGAAAAACTGTTTTTT. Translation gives CASSLGQGDEKLFF.

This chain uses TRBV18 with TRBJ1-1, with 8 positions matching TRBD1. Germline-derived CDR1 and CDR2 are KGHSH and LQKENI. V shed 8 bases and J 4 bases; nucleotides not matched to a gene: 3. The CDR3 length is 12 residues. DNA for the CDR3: TGTGCCAGCCGAGACAGGGGCACTGAAGCTTTCTTT. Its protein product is CASRDRGTEAFF. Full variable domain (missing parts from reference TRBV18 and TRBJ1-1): NAGVMQNPRHLVRRRGQEARLRCSPMKGHSHVYWYRQLPEEGLKFMVYLQKENIIDESGMPKERFSAEFPKEGPSILRIQQVVRGDSAAYFCASRDRGTEAFFGQGTRLTVV.

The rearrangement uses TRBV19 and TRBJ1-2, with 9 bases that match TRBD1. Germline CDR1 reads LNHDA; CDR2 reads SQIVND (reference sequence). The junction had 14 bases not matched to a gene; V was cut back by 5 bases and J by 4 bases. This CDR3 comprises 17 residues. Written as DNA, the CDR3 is TGTGCCAGTAGTTCTTCCCCCGGGACAGGGAGAGGCTATGGCTACACCTTC. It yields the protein CASSSSPGTGRGYGYTF.

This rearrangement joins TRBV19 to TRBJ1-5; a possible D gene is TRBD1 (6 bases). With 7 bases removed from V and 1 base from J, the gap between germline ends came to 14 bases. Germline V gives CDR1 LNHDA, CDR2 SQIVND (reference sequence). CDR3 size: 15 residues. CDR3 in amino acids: CASKLMQGSNQPQHF. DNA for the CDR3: TGTGCCAGTAAACTCATGCAGGGGAGCAATCAGCCCCAGCATTTT.

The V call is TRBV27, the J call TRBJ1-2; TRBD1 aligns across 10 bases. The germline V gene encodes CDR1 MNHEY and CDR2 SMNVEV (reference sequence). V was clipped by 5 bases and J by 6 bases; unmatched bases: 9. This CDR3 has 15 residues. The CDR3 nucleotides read TGTGCCAGCAGTGCTTTAAGCGGGACAGGGGATGGCTACACCTTC. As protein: CASSALSGTGDGYTF.

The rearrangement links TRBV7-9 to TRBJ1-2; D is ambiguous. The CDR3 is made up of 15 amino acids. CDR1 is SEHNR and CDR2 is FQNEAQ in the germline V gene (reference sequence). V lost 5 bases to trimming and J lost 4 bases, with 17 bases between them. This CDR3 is CASSLAGDTPYGYTF. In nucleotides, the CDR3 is TGTGCCAGCAGCCTCGCGGGAGACACCCCCTATGGCTACACCTTC.

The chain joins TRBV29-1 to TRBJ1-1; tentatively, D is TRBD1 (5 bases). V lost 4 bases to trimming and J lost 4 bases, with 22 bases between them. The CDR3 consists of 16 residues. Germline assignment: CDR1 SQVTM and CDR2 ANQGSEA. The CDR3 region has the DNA TGCAGCGTTGGAAAAGGGGCCGCTTCTCTCAGCACTGAAGCTTTCTTT. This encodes CSVGKGAASLSTEAFF.

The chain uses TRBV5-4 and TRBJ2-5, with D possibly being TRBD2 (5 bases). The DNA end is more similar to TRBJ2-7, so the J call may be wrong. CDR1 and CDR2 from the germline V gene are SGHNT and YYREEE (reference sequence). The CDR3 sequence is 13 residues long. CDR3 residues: CASSPRGHYEQYF. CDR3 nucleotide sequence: TGTGCCAGCAGCCCCCGGGGTCACTACGAGCAGTACTTC.

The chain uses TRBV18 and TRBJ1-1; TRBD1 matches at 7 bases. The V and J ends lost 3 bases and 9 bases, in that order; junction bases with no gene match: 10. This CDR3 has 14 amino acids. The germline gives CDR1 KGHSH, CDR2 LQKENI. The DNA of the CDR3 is TGTGCCAGCTCACCGCATGAGGGGGCTTTAAAAGCTTTCTTT. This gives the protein CASSPHEGALKAFF.